Listed below are T cell receptor beta chains from one sample, sequenced in a study of T cell repertoires in cytomegalovirus infection. Which antigens these TCRs recognize remains unknown. TCRdb reprocessed the reads with MiXCR, giving one entry per CDR3 protein. Among 69,000 or so distinct CDR3 sequences listed, 28% were seen once. Here the sequenced sample was CD8+ T cells from cultured PBMCs, taken from culture after CMV antigen stimulation. The receptor source for this set is a human donor in good health (CMV status not recorded). Some clones in this sample may be carry-over from other donors' samples. CDR3s include the opening cysteine and the closing phenylalanine or tryptophan. A D gene is named only where the DNA matches it firmly. Where a row states a size, it is once, few, many or the class of an expanded clone; other rows omit it.

j_call	clone_size	v_call	d_call	cdr3_aa	cdr3_nt
TRBJ2-1	many	TRBV5-1	TRBD2	CASSEHQSGTSGNNEQFF	TGCGCCAGCAGCGAACACCAGTCCGGGACTAGCGGGAACAATGAGCAGTTCTTC
TRBJ2-1	-	TRBV7-8	TRBD2	CASSLGRGGLNEQFF	TGTGCCAGCAGCTTAGGGCGGGGGGGGCTGAATGAGCAGTTCTTC
TRBJ2-5	few	TRBV11-2	-	CASSSLGGTQETQYF	TGTGCCAGCAGCTCCCTCGGGGGAACTCAAGAGACCCAGTACTTC
TRBJ1-5	few	TRBV4-1	-	CASSQDGGTANHQPQHF	TGCGCCAGCAGCCAAGATGGGGGGACGGCGAACCATCAGCCCCAGCATTTT
TRBJ2-1	few	TRBV7-6	-	CASSLAPTRNEQFF	TGTGCCAGCAGCTTAGCCCCGACTAGGAATGAGCAGTTCTTC
TRBJ1-4	-	TRBV2	-	CASEPGPGNEKLFF	TGTGCCAGCGAACCGGGACCGGGTAATGAAAAACTGTTTTTT
TRBJ2-3	few	TRBV5-6	TRBD2	CASSSIAGGPLDTQYF	TGTGCCAGCAGCTCGATAGCGGGAGGGCCTTTAGATACGCAGTATTTT
TRBJ2-5	-	TRBV6-1	-	CASSGRRLETQYF	TGTGCCAGCAGTGGGAGACGCTTGGAGACCCAGTACTTC
TRBJ1-2	-	TRBV4-1	TRBD1	CASSQEGQGWYGYTF	TGCGCCAGCAGCCAAGAGGGACAGGGCTGGTATGGCTACACCTTC
TRBJ2-7	-	TRBV19	-	CASSTLERDYEQYF	TGTGCCAGTAGTACATTGGAAAGGGACTACGAGCAGTACTTC
TRBJ1-4	many	TRBV25-1	-	CASKRNEKLFF	TGTGCCAGCAAGCGGAATGAAAAACTGTTTTTT
TRBJ1-5	-	TRBV19	-	CASSMYLVGDQPQHF	TGTGCCAGTAGTATGTATTTGGTGGGTGACCAGCCCCAGCATTTT
TRBJ1-5	few	TRBV7-2	-	CASSLEGSSNQPQHF	TGTGCCAGCAGCTTAGAGGGTTCCAGCAATCAGCCCCAGCATTTT
TRBJ1-1	few	TRBV9	-	CASSVVGGPTEAFF	TGTGCCAGCAGCGTAGTGGGAGGACCCACTGAAGCTTTCTTT
TRBJ1-2	many	TRBV11-2	-	CASSSPPFSYGYTF	TGTGCCAGCAGCTCCCCCCCGTTTAGCTATGGCTACACCTTC
TRBJ2-7	many	TRBV7-6	TRBD2	CASSSPGEGQGYEQYF	TGTGCCAGCAGTTCTCCGGGGGAGGGCCAGGGCTACGAGCAGTACTTC
TRBJ1-1	-	TRBV7-3	-	CASSFGRDAEAFF	TGTGCCAGCAGCTTCGGACGGGATGCAGAAGCTTTCTTT
TRBJ2-5	-	TRBV20-1	TRBD2	CSARTGLAGQETQYF	TGCAGTGCTAGAACGGGACTAGCGGGCCAAGAGACCCAGTACTTC
TRBJ1-5	few	TRBV6-2/TRBV6-3	TRBD1	CASRETGGNNQPQHF	TGTGCCAGCAGGGAGACAGGGGGAAACAATCAGCCCCAGCATTTT
TRBJ1-1	many	TRBV4-1	-	CASSQDFWGSNTEAFF	TGCGCCAGCAGCCAAGACTTCTGGGGATCGAACACTGAAGCTTTCTTT
TRBJ1-1	-	TRBV7-8	-	CASSSDDMGGTEAFF	TGTGCCAGCAGCTCGGACGATATGGGAGGCACTGAAGCTTTCTTT
TRBJ2-7	few	TRBV5-1	TRBD2	CASSLSGRLAGDYEQYF	TGCGCCAGCAGCTTGTCGGGGAGGCTAGCGGGGGACTACGAGCAGTACTTC
TRBJ2-1	few	TRBV7-6	TRBD2	CASSEHSSGGDNNEQFF	TGTGCCAGCAGCGAACATTCTAGCGGGGGGGACAACAATGAGCAGTTCTTC
TRBJ2-2	once	TRBV7-9	-	CASSLGGRGTGERFF	TGTGCCAGCAGCTTAGGCGGGCGAGGGACCGGGGAGCGGTTTTTT
TRBJ2-5	many	TRBV11-2	TRBD2	CASSSRLAEGQETQYF	TGTGCCAGCAGCTCACGACTAGCGGAGGGCCAAGAGACCCAGTACTTC
TRBJ1-1	many	TRBV5-4	-	CASSLGRTEAFF	TGTGCCAGCAGCTTGGGTCGAACTGAAGCTTTCTTT
TRBJ1-5	many	TRBV7-9	-	CASSEGGSNQPQHF	TGTGCCAGCAGCGAGGGGGGTAGCAATCAGCCCCAGCATTTT
TRBJ2-2	few	TRBV11-2	TRBD2	CASSAGLLDPGELFF	TGTGCCAGCAGCGCGGGACTACTCGATCCCGGGGAGCTGTTTTTT
TRBJ1-2	few	TRBV29-1	TRBD1	CSARRTTGSNYGYTF	TGCAGCGCCCGGAGGACGACAGGGTCTAACTATGGCTACACCTTC
TRBJ2-3	few	TRBV7-9	-	CASTPGGGPDTQYF	TGTGCCAGCACCCCCGGGGGAGGCCCAGATACGCAGTATTTT
TRBJ1-2	-	TRBV6-1	-	CASSDPGEGPSEGYTF	TGTGCCAGCAGTGACCCCGGGGAAGGGCCCTCGGAAGGCTACACCTTC
TRBJ1-1	-	TRBV5-1	TRBD1	CASSPWDSHPEAFF	TGTGCCAGCAGCCCCTGGGACAGCCACCCTGAAGCTTTCTTT
TRBJ2-7	many	TRBV9	-	CASSVPLDTPTYEQYF	TGTGCCAGCAGCGTTCCTTTGGACACCCCTACCTACGAGCAGTACTTC
TRBJ2-5	-	TRBV4-1	-	CASSQHRGLETQYF	TGCGCCAGCAGCCAACACAGGGGACTGGAGACCCAGTACTTC
TRBJ2-5	many	TRBV6-1	-	CASSERPRVQETQYF	TGTGCCAGCAGTGAAAGGCCTCGGGTGCAAGAGACCCAGTACTTC
TRBJ1-1	few	TRBV12-3/TRBV12-4	-	CASTHKGQNTEAFF	TGTGCCAGCACCCACAAGGGACAGAACACTGAAGCTTTCTTT
TRBJ2-3	-	TRBV5-5	TRBD2	CASSLSRTSGGQDTQYF	TGTGCCAGCAGCTTGAGCAGGACTAGCGGGGGGCAAGATACGCAGTATTTT
TRBJ2-1	-	TRBV5-1	TRBD2	CASSLTTGSGAGIYNEQFF	TGCGCCAGCAGCCTGACCACGGGTTCGGGAGCGGGAATATACAATGAGCAGTTCTTC
TRBJ2-1	many	TRBV7-2	TRBD2	CASSTRLAEYNEQFF	TGTGCCAGCAGCACGAGACTAGCGGAGTACAATGAGCAGTTCTTC
TRBJ2-1	-	TRBV6-2/TRBV6-3	-	CASSASGDEQFF	TGTGCCAGCAGTGCTAGTGGGGATGAGCAGTTCTTC
TRBJ2-1	few	TRBV19	-	CASSIEGERPGLGEQFF	TGTGCCAGTAGTATAGAAGGGGAGCGGCCGGGGCTGGGTGAGCAGTTCTTC
TRBJ2-7	few	TRBV7-9	TRBD1	CASSLTGTASSYEQYF	TGTGCCAGCAGCTTAACAGGGACAGCTAGCTCCTACGAGCAGTACTTC
TRBJ1-1	few	TRBV15	TRBD1	CATSRAVNRGKAFF	TGTGCCACCAGCAGAGCCGTTAACAGGGGGAAAGCTTTCTTT
TRBJ1-4	-	TRBV12-3/TRBV12-4	-	CASRDRASNEKLFF	TGTGCCAGCAGGGACCGGGCAAGTAATGAAAAACTGTTTTTT
TRBJ1-1	few	TRBV12-3/TRBV12-4	TRBD1	CASTRTGGEAFF	TGTGCCAGCACCCGGACAGGAGGTGAAGCTTTCTTT
TRBJ2-7	many	TRBV6-1	TRBD1	CASSPAGQGFYEQYF	TGTGCCAGCAGTCCCGCCGGACAGGGGTTCTACGAGCAGTACTTC
TRBJ2-7	-	TRBV4-1	TRBD2	CASSQGGSGEYEQYF	TGCGCCAGCAGCCAAGGTGGTAGCGGGGAATACGAGCAGTACTTC
TRBJ2-1	once	TRBV4-1	-	CASSQDGGVIEQFF	TGCGCCAGCAGCCAAGACGGAGGGGTCATTGAGCAGTTCTTC
TRBJ2-3	few	TRBV6-1	TRBD2	CASSDSGLAGTDTQYF	TGTGCCAGCAGCGACTCTGGACTAGCGGGCACAGATACGCAGTATTTT